These 19 T cell receptor beta chains were sequenced from one sample in a study of vaccination effects on CD4 cells after COVID-19 (dated 2022 in TCRdb). To identify antigen-specific CD4+ T cell clonotypes by their expansion, the ViraFEST assay first stimulated PBMC with viral peptide pools and then applied TCR sequencing. After less than 13 days of culture, CD4+ T cells were isolated with the EasySep CD4+ T cell isolation kit. Healthy vaccine recipients had no prior SARS-CoV-2 infection, confirmed by negative nucleocapsid antibodies before and after vaccination. To prepare the library, the immunoSEQ multiplex PCR assay was applied. Sourced from immuneACCESS, this table was stored by TCRdb with only in-frame sequences that have V and J called. A share of the clones is absent; for the studies checked, an unresolved V gene accounts for under half, and the remainder has no known explanation. In this sample the table shows tens of thousands of clones, 70% to 80% of which occur a single time. The ten largest clones capture around 2.7% of the sample.

The antigens these receptors bind are not known. Sequences were derived from CD4+ T cells from PBMCs cultured with HCoV-NL63 spike peptides, sampled before COVID-19 vaccination. The sample's cell subset or site label, decoded: HCoV-NL63 spike overlapping peptide pool stimulation. The receptor source for this set is a human donor who received a COVID-19 vaccine.

J is TRBJ2-5 and V is TRBV3-1 (or the pseudogene TRBV3-2); TRBD1 matches 8 bases. J was trimmed by 5 bases and V by 5 bases; bases with no gene match: 10. The CDR3 is made up of 15 amino acids. Germline CDR1 LGHDT, CDR2 YNNKEL (reference sequence). In DNA, the CDR3 is TGTGCCAGCAGCAAAGGACAGGGAATGGGGGAGACCCAGTACTTC. Residues: CASSKGQGMGETQYF.

The rearrangement joins TRBV2 to TRBJ1-2; no clear D gene. With 4 bases removed from V and 4 bases from J, the gap between germline ends came to 19 bases. CDR3 length: 16 residues. Germline CDR1 SNHLY, CDR2 FYNNEI. In DNA, the CDR3 is TGTGCCAGCAGTGCGAAAGCCATAAGCATAGTCTATGGCTACACCTTC. This gives the protein CASSAKAISIVYGYTF.

The chain links TRBV5-5 to TRBJ2-5; D not resolved. This CDR3 is built from 16 residues. V gave up 0 bases and J gave up 2 bases, with 14 bases separating them. Germline-derived CDR1 and CDR2 are SGHKS and YYEKEE (reference sequence). The CDR3: CASSLAIVAQQETQYF. The CDR3 nucleotides read TGTGCCAGCAGCTTGGCCATCGTGGCCCAACAAGAGACCCAGTACTTC.

This clone was observed a few times. The chain uses TRBV11-2 and TRBJ1-2, with D tentatively TRBD1 (6 bases). Trimming left V 5 bases short and J 7 bases short, with 11 bases between. Germline lookup yields CDR1 SGHAT and CDR2 FQNNGV. This CDR3 is built from 12 residues. The DNA of the CDR3 is TGTGCCAGCAGCGCGCGGACAGTTGGCTACACCTTC. It codes for CASSARTVGYTF. Complete variable domain (other parts from reference TRBV11-2 and TRBJ1-2): EAGVAQSPRYKIIEKRQSVAFWCNPISGHATLYWYQQILGQGPKLLIQFQNNGVVDDSQLPKDRFSAERLKGVDSTLKIQPAKLEDSAVYLCASSARTVGYTFGSGTRLTVV.

The chain has TRBV9 and TRBJ2-3; D gene unclear. Trimming cost V 0 bases and J 7 bases, with 9 bases left between them. Germline lookup yields CDR1 SGDLS and CDR2 YYNGEE. The CDR3 is made up of 13 amino acids. This CDR3 is CASSVEVRHTQYF. The CDR3, as DNA: TGTGCCAGCAGCGTAGAGGTGAGGCATACGCAGTATTTT.

This clone was counted once. This chain links TRBV6-2 or TRBV6-3 with TRBJ2-3, with a tentative D call TRBD2 (6 bases). Per the germline V gene, CDR1 is MNHEY and CDR2 is SVGEGT. V was clipped by 4 bases and J by 8 bases, with 25 bases between them. CDR3 length: 17 residues. The CDR3 spells CASSLRGATPIGGTQYF. The CDR3 nucleotides read TGTGCCAGCAGTTTACGCGGGGCTACCCCCATTGGAGGTACGCAGTATTTT.

This chain uses TRBV28 with TRBJ1-3; D not resolved. The CDR3 loop spans 12 amino acids. Trimming stripped 6 bases from V and 7 bases from J, with 10 bases between. Germline assignment: CDR1 MDHEN and CDR2 SYDVKM. The CDR3: CASRDDRNTIYF. The CDR3 coding sequence is TGTGCCAGCAGGGACGATCGGAACACCATATATTTT.

The chain combines TRBV27 with TRBJ1-2, with a tentative D call TRBD1 (5 bases). V was clipped by 6 bases and J by 6 bases, with 20 bases between them. Germline V CDR1 and CDR2: MNHEY, SMNVEV (reference sequence). The CDR3 is 15 amino acids. The CDR3 bases are TGTGCCAGCAGCGTTTCCCCTTGGGGCGCAGATGGCTACACCTTC. Translation gives CASSVSPWGADGYTF.

The chain links TRBV14 to TRBJ2-5; the match to TRBD2 covers 9 bases. The V gene end was trimmed by 1 base and the J gene end by 4 bases; junction bases not matched to a gene: 4. The CDR3 consists of 15 residues. CDR1 is SGHDN, CDR2 FVKESK, per germline. CDR3 amino acids: CASSQGRGGRETQYF. The CDR3, as DNA: TGTGCCAGCAGCCAAGGGCGGGGGGGCCGAGAGACCCAGTACTTC.

V and J are TRBV19 and TRBJ2-1; D possibly matches TRBD1 or TRBD2 (6 bases each). Per germline, CDR1 LNHDA and CDR2 SQIVND (reference sequence). The CDR3 sequence is 14 residues long. The germline V and J ends were trimmed by 4 bases and 4 bases, with 11 bases remaining between them. The CDR3, as DNA: TGTGCCAGTAGTAGGGGGGCGAATTACAATGAGCAGTTCTTC. This translates into CASSRGANYNEQFF.

A few counts support this clone. V is TRBV7-3 and J is TRBJ2-1; 8 bases align to TRBD1. Germline lookup yields CDR1 SGHTA and CDR2 FQGTGA. The CDR3 runs 16 residues. The trim removed 1 base at V and 9 bases at J, leaving 11 bases unmatched. The CDR3 reads CASSLIPTGQGGEQFF. The DNA of the CDR3 is TGTGCCAGCAGCTTAATACCGACCGGACAGGGAGGTGAGCAGTTCTTC.

V is TRBV11-2 and J is TRBJ1-2; no clear D gene. CDR3 length equals 12 residues. V was cut by 1 base and J by 6 bases, with 6 bases left in between. The germline V gene has CDR1 SGHAT and CDR2 FQNNGV. The DNA of the CDR3 is TGTGCCAGCAGCTTAGTTCTCGATGGCTACACCTTC. It is translated as CASSLVLDGYTF.

J is TRBJ2-5 and V is TRBV30; D may be TRBD1 (5 bases). This CDR3 has 15 residues. Germline-derived CDR1 and CDR2 are GTSNPN and SVGIG (reference sequence). V lost 0 bases and J 5 bases, leaving 16 bases between the germline ends. CDR3 DNA: TGTGCCTGGAGTGTACTATCAGGGCCCGGGGAGACCCAGTACTTC. Protein product: CAWSVLSGPGETQYF.

The rearrangement uses TRBV19 and TRBJ2-2, with D hard to call. V was clipped by 5 bases and J by 0 bases, with 10 bases between them. Germline V gene sequence: CDR1 LNHDA, CDR2 SQIVND (reference sequence). This CDR3 is built from 15 residues. CDR3 coding DNA: TGTGCCAGTAGTCGGATTGAATCGAACACCGGGGAGCTGTTTTTT. It encodes CASSRIESNTGELFF.

This chain connects TRBV23-1 to TRBJ1-2; 7 nucleotides align to TRBD1. TRBV23-1 carries the ORF label, with uncertain function. The CDR3 totals 15 residues. The J segment lost 3 bases and the V segment lost 3 bases, leaving 7 bases of the junction unmatched. The chain's CDR3 is CASSHPRQGDYGYTF. As DNA, the CDR3 is TGCGCCAGCAGTCACCCTAGACAGGGAGACTATGGCTACACCTTC.

The chain couples TRBV28 to TRBJ1-2, with 7 bases lining up with TRBD1. V trimming: 6 bases; J trimming: 4 bases; junction bases outside the gene matches: 8. From germline, CDR1 is MDHEN and CDR2 SYDVKM. The CDR3 is 14 residues long. The CDR3 DNA follows: TGTGCCAGCAGACCTACAGGGGCAACCTATGGCTACACCTTC. This translates into CASRPTGATYGYTF.

J is TRBJ2-2 and V is TRBV10-2; 9 bases fit TRBD1. CDR3 length: 14 residues. The junction had 5 bases not matched to a gene; V was cut back by 6 bases and J by 6 bases. In germline, CDR1 is WSHSY, CDR2 SAAADI. CDR3 sequence reads: CASRQGALPGELFF. The CDR3 DNA sequence: TGCGCCAGCAGACAGGGGGCGCTCCCCGGGGAGCTGTTTTTT.

This chain joins TRBV19 and TRBJ1-5, with 10 bases identical to TRBD1. Per germline, CDR1 LNHDA and CDR2 SQIVND (reference sequence). The CDR3 is made up of 14 amino acids. The V and J ends lost 6 bases and 7 bases, in that order; junction bases with no gene match: 6. This CDR3 is CASSWTGGLQPQHF. Written as DNA, the CDR3 is TGTGCCAGTAGCTGGACAGGGGGTTTGCAGCCCCAGCATTTT.

This clone came up a few times. V and J are TRBV4-1 and TRBJ2-1; D is ambiguous. V lost 4 bases to trimming and J lost 10 bases, with 8 bases between them. The CDR3 covers 11 residues. Germline loops: CDR1 MGHRA, CDR2 YSYEKL. The CDR3 coding sequence is TGCGCCAGCAGCCTTCGAGGCGAGCAGTTCTTC. Amino acid sequence: CASSLRGEQFF.